The rows below give T cell receptor beta chains drawn from one sample of a study of T cell repertoires in cytomegalovirus infection. TCRdb re-derived calls from the reads in MiXCR, one entry per CDR3 protein. The profile shows 200,000 to 250,000 distinct CDR3 sequences, approximately 24% of them singletons. Sequencing was done on a sample of CD8+ T cells from PBMCs. The source is a human donor in good health (CMV status not recorded). Some clones in this sample may be carry-over from other donors' samples. Each CDR3 is given with its conserved first and last residue. Size values are once, few and many counts, or a class for expanded clones, and some rows have none.

j_gene: TRBJ2-1; abundance: NA; v_gene: TRBV29-1; CDR3aa: CSVAGLAVYNEQFF
j_gene: TRBJ2-1; abundance: few; v_gene: TRBV28; CDR3aa: CASSLLLSYNEQFF
j_gene: TRBJ1-1; abundance: many; v_gene: TRBV28; CDR3aa: CASSLDGTGGTEAFF
j_gene: TRBJ2-1; abundance: NA; v_gene: TRBV11-2; CDR3aa: CASSWTNEQFF
j_gene: TRBJ2-3; abundance: many; v_gene: TRBV12-3/TRBV12-4; CDR3aa: CASSLTSGGSKRNTQYF
j_gene: TRBJ1-2; abundance: few; v_gene: TRBV27; CDR3aa: CASSSGGIGAKVGYGYTF
j_gene: TRBJ1-1; abundance: NA; v_gene: TRBV29-1; CDR3aa: CSVVRSGGSTEAFF
j_gene: TRBJ1-5; abundance: NA; v_gene: TRBV6-1; CDR3aa: CASSPAPGNQPQHF
j_gene: TRBJ2-3; abundance: many; v_gene: TRBV12-3/TRBV12-4; CDR3aa: CATTPSGGTTDTQYF
j_gene: TRBJ2-7; abundance: many; v_gene: TRBV7-6; CDR3aa: CASSLVGGSGQGYGEQYF
j_gene: TRBJ1-3; abundance: many; v_gene: TRBV30; CDR3aa: CASDPVGARGNTIYF
j_gene: TRBJ1-6; abundance: few; v_gene: TRBV6-6; CDR3aa: CASSYSRGTSWGSPLHF
j_gene: TRBJ2-1; abundance: NA; v_gene: TRBV27; CDR3aa: CASRLGTAGYNEQFF
j_gene: TRBJ1-1; abundance: NA; v_gene: TRBV20-1; CDR3aa: CSATRGDVDTEAFF
j_gene: TRBJ2-2; abundance: NA; v_gene: TRBV20-1; CDR3aa: CSASQLAGGPFGPGELFF
j_gene: TRBJ1-1; abundance: many; v_gene: TRBV28; CDR3aa: CATVGDPPEENTEAFF
j_gene: TRBJ1-1; abundance: NA; v_gene: TRBV7-9; CDR3aa: CASSLGQGWTEAFF
j_gene: TRBJ2-7; abundance: many; v_gene: TRBV7-9; CDR3aa: CASSRGSYEQYF
j_gene: TRBJ2-5; abundance: many; v_gene: TRBV6-1; CDR3aa: CASTNTISQQDLQETQYF
j_gene: TRBJ1-2; abundance: NA; v_gene: TRBV29-1; CDR3aa: CSVARDGYGYTF
j_gene: TRBJ2-2; abundance: many; v_gene: TRBV6-5; CDR3aa: CASSSGLAVNTGELFF
j_gene: TRBJ2-7; abundance: once; v_gene: TRBV27; CDR3aa: CASSSGSFYEQYF
j_gene: TRBJ1-1; abundance: NA; v_gene: TRBV13; CDR3aa: CASSLRQSRGAEAFF
j_gene: TRBJ2-3; abundance: few; v_gene: TRBV6-5; CDR3aa: CASSYSRTSGSTDTQYF
j_gene: TRBJ1-2; abundance: NA; v_gene: TRBV28; CDR3aa: CASSLTYGGAGGYTF
j_gene: TRBJ2-3; abundance: NA; v_gene: TRBV12-3/TRBV12-4; CDR3aa: CASTKRGGEKTDTQYF
j_gene: TRBJ2-1; abundance: many; v_gene: TRBV7-6; CDR3aa: CASSPRSGEYSYNEQFF
j_gene: TRBJ2-1; abundance: few; v_gene: TRBV12-3/TRBV12-4; CDR3aa: CASTHTTGVNEQFF
j_gene: TRBJ1-1; abundance: NA; v_gene: TRBV4-2; CDR3aa: CASSQDWGGSEAFF
j_gene: TRBJ2-2; abundance: NA; v_gene: TRBV20-1; CDR3aa: CSATSGFTGELFF
j_gene: TRBJ2-1; abundance: few; v_gene: TRBV4-2; CDR3aa: CASSQLGDYNEQFF
j_gene: TRBJ2-3; abundance: NA; v_gene: TRBV28; CDR3aa: CASSFTGDTQYF
j_gene: TRBJ1-2; abundance: few; v_gene: TRBV29-1; CDR3aa: CSVERGVYGYTF
j_gene: TRBJ2-1; abundance: many; v_gene: TRBV7-9; CDR3aa: CASSFLSGGHNEQFF
j_gene: TRBJ1-1; abundance: many; v_gene: TRBV7-9; CDR3aa: CASSLSRTEAFF
j_gene: TRBJ1-1; abundance: NA; v_gene: TRBV5-1; CDR3aa: CASKPTGMNTEAFF
j_gene: TRBJ2-1; abundance: NA; v_gene: TRBV5-3; CDR3aa: CASTITRGAYNEQFF
j_gene: TRBJ1-1; abundance: few; v_gene: TRBV27; CDR3aa: CASSLSMPRVNTEAFF
j_gene: TRBJ1-1; abundance: NA; v_gene: TRBV20-1; CDR3aa: CRAGTEAFF
j_gene: TRBJ1-2; abundance: many; v_gene: TRBV7-2; CDR3aa: CASTLMGDYGYTF
j_gene: TRBJ2-1; abundance: NA; v_gene: TRBV2; CDR3aa: CASSEGFSGSYNEQFF
j_gene: TRBJ2-1; abundance: NA; v_gene: TRBV11-2; CDR3aa: CASSNRGGLWINEQFF
j_gene: TRBJ1-2; abundance: NA; v_gene: TRBV7-9; CDR3aa: CASNLPVGGGYTF
j_gene: TRBJ2-7; abundance: NA; v_gene: TRBV12-3/TRBV12-4; CDR3aa: CASSPAPWDTLGEQYF
j_gene: TRBJ1-5; abundance: once; v_gene: TRBV12-3/TRBV12-4; CDR3aa: CASSFTTVGNQPQHF
j_gene: TRBJ2-1; abundance: few; v_gene: TRBV27; CDR3aa: CASSLSRGNRDNEQFF
j_gene: TRBJ2-7; abundance: NA; v_gene: TRBV20-1; CDR3aa: CSAQGASGSYEQYF
j_gene: TRBJ2-1; abundance: few; v_gene: TRBV29-1; CDR3aa: CSVGASGAYNEQFF
j_gene: TRBJ1-1; abundance: many; v_gene: TRBV12-3/TRBV12-4; CDR3aa: CASSYTSRGGEAFF
j_gene: TRBJ1-2; abundance: few; v_gene: TRBV5-4; CDR3aa: CASSTGQTLLGYTF
j_gene: TRBJ2-7; abundance: NA; v_gene: TRBV10-3; CDR3aa: CAIVSDSSYEQYF
j_gene: TRBJ2-2; abundance: NA; v_gene: TRBV28; CDR3aa: CASHNQGAGELFF
j_gene: TRBJ1-1; abundance: NA; v_gene: TRBV7-9; CDR3aa: CASSLVQGESSEAFF
j_gene: TRBJ2-1; abundance: few; v_gene: TRBV14; CDR3aa: CASSQYGASYNEQFF
j_gene: TRBJ1-1; abundance: NA; v_gene: TRBV7-9; CDR3aa: CASSSPSHRVEGMNTEAFF
j_gene: TRBJ1-2; abundance: NA; v_gene: TRBV12-3/TRBV12-4; CDR3aa: CASSLSRGYGYTF
j_gene: TRBJ1-6; abundance: few; v_gene: TRBV7-9; CDR3aa: CASSIPDREDSPLHF